Here is one TCR beta chain with its context. Antigen specificity is unknown. The data stem from a study of CXCR3-negative and CXCR3-positive naive CD8 T cells. Study-level results: TCR interaction strength was inferred from TRB CDR3 physicochemistry, as CD5 matched across naive subsets.

The authors made the TRB cDNA libraries by 5' RACE using UMI labels. After re-calling the 5' RACE reads, TCRdb lists one entry per CDR3 protein, DNA absent. The sample spans about 92,000 distinct CDR3 sequences; the ten largest clones claim over 1.5%. With some 310,000 cells each, the CD8+ T cell subsets were individually sorted in triplicate. This CDR3 contains 15 residues. The germline CDR1 and CDR2 sequences are SQVTM and ANQGSEA. The V gene is TRBV29-1, the J gene TRBJ1-1; TCRdb lists TRBD1, though no DNA is available to test this call. The origin of this receptor is a human donor in good health. Some clones in this sample may be carry-over from other donors' samples. The sample comprised naive CXCR3- CD8+ T cells from blood. The subset here: CD45RO-CCR7+CD27+CD95- naive CD8+ T cells lacking CXCR3 (TNR3-). This CDR3 reads CSVEGGGQGRTEAFF.